This record covers a single T cell receptor beta chain. The entry originates in a study of CD8 T cells in Susac syndrome. This CDR3 contains 15 residues. Germline V lookup: CDR1 SGHVS, CDR2 FNYEAQ. V was clipped by 8 bases and J by 8 bases; unmatched bases: 14. The RNA input was roughly 0.45 to 1 ug, and it was reverse transcribed with random hexamers. The method of amplification for TCR beta CDR3 was immunoSEQ multiplex PCR, covering 54 Vbeta and 13 Jbeta. TCRdb re-analysed the immunoSEQ multiplex PCR reads in MiXCR, keeping a single row per CDR3 protein. The table has 100,000 to 150,000 distinct CDR3 sequences, 90% to 95% seen once.

Sequences were obtained from CD8+ T cells from PBMCs. This receptor was obtained from a human donor with multiple sclerosis. The chain is built from TRBV7-6 and TRBJ1-4, with 7 bases lining up with TRBD1. CDR3 coding DNA: TGTGCCAGCGGCCCTTCAGGGGGAGAAGGGGAAAAACTGTTTTTT. Its translation: CASGPSGGEGEKLFF.